The 5 T cell receptor beta chains presented below share a single source sample, sequenced in a study of cytomegalovirus exposure and HLA in healthy donors. The PCR had 60 Vbeta and 13 Jbeta primers. Method: immunoSEQ multiplex PCR; TCRdb's copy keeps in-frame clones and lacks some. The sample includes about 97,000 clones, around 10% seen only once; the top ten take around 4.9%. Source material: PBMCs. All receptors derive from a man aged 45-60 years in good health and CMV-seropositive.

CDR3 protein: CASSLKSGISGTWSTGELFF. CDR3 nucleotides: TGTGCCAGCAGCTTAAAAAGCGGGATTAGCGGGACGTGGAGCACCGGGGAGCTGTTTTTT. This rearrangement joins TRBV7-3 to TRBJ2-2; 8 bases align to TRBD2. V trimming: 1 base; J trimming: 4 bases; junction bases outside the gene matches: 17. Looked up from germline, CDR1 is SGHTA and CDR2 is FQGTGA. CDR3 length: 20 residues.

In its sample, this clone was seen a few times. The genes are TRBV29-1 and TRBJ1-4, with no clear D. Germline lookup yields CDR1 SQVTM and CDR2 ANQGSEA. The CDR3 has 14 residues. The V and J ends lost 4 bases and 3 bases respectively, with 12 bases between them. CDR3 DNA: TGCAGCGTTGCGGAGTTAAAATCTAATGAAAAACTGTTTTTT. It codes for CSVAELKSNEKLFF.

The chain carries TRBV28 and TRBJ1-2, with 10 bases matching TRBD1. Germline V gene lookup returns CDR1 MDHEN and CDR2 SYDVKM. The CDR3 has 15 residues. With V trimmed by 3 bases and J by 4 bases, 5 bases remained unmatched. The CDR3 nucleotides are TGTGCCAGCAGTTTGGACAGGGGGGCAGGCTATGGCTACACCTTC. This gives the protein CASSLDRGAGYGYTF.

As regards this clone: The identical CDR3 is also encoded by other nucleotide sequences in the sample. The chain uses TRBV6-6 and TRBJ2-3; possible D gene TRBD2, 5 bases. The V end lost 4 bases, the J end lost 0 bases, and 8 bases lay between the germline ends. The germline V gene has CDR1 MNHNY and CDR2 SVGAGI (reference sequence). This CDR3 has 14 amino acids. In nucleotides, the CDR3 is TGTGCCAGCAGTTCAAGGACTAGCACAGATACGCAGTATTTT. Translation gives CASSSRTSTDTQYF.

As to this clone: At one boundary the junction diverges from the germline segment, which might be a read error. CDR3 coding DNA: TGTGACAGCAGTGAAGGGGCTCGCACTGAAGCTTTCTTT. This translates into CDSSEGARTEAFF. This chain connects TRBV2 to TRBJ1-1; perhaps TRBD1 as D (5 bases). There are 13 residues in the CDR3. Germline values: CDR1 SNHLY, CDR2 FYNNEI.